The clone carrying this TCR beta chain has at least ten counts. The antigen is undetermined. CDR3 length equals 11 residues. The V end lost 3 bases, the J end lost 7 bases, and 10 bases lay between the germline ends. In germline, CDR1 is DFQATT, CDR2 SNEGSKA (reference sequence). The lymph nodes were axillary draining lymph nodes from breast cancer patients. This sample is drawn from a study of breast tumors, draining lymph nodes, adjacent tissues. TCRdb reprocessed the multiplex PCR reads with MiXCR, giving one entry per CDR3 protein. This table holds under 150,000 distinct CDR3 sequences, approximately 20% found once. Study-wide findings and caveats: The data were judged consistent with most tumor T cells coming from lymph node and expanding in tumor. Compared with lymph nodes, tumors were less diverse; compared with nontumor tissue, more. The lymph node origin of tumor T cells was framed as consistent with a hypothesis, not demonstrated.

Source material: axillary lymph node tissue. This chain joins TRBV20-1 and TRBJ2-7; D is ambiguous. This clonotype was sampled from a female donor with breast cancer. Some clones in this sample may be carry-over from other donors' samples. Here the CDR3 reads CSASESREQYF. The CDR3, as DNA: TGCAGTGCTAGCGAATCTCGTGAGCAGTACTTC.